This TCR beta chain was captured in a study of T cell responses to AZD1222 COVID-19 vaccine. Study conclusions and caveats: Among those given AZD1222, only five or six were seropositive at baseline.

The CDR3 is 15 residues long. Trimming at V came to 0 bases and at J to 6 bases, leaving 7 bases not matched to a gene. Germline V lookup: CDR1 SGDLS, CDR2 YYNGEE. Repertoires were generated with immunoSEQ multiplex PCR, while TCRdb's copy carries only in-frame clones and drops some. The sample holds around 140,000 clones, more than 85% seen once. Of note for this clone: Its antigen is unknown.

Sequencing used peripheral blood, obtained on day 0 of AZD1222 vaccination. This chain joins TRBV9 and TRBJ2-3; 7 bases match TRBD1. The TCR comes from an adult in good health. For the CDR3, the DNA is TGTGCCAGCAGCGTAGAGGGCAGGGGGTCGGATACGCAGTATTTT. Translation gives CASSVEGRGSDTQYF.